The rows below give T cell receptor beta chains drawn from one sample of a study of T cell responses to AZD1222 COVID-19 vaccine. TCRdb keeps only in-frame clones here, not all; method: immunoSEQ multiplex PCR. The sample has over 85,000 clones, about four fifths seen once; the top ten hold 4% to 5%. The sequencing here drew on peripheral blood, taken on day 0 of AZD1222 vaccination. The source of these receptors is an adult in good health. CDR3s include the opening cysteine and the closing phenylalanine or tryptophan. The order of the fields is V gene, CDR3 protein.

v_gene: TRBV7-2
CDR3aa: CASSLEQGRAYEQYF

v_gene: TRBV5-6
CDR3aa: CASSQRVIGGQPQHF

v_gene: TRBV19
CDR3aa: CASSRQGTGSYTF

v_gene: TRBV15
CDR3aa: CATSRDPGGVDEQYF

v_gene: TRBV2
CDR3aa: CASRRTGENNSPLHF

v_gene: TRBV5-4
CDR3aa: CASSGRTGYQPQHF

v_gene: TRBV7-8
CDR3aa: CASSLAPGQGARGQPQHF

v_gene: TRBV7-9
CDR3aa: CASSLRQGYNEQFF

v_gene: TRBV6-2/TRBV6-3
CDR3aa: CASSSTEANYGYTF

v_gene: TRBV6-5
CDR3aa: CASSYSAGRTYGYTF

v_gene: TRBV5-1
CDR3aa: CASSLRSRAYNEQFF

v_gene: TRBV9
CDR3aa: CASSVGEGTDGYTF

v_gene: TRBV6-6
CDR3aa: CASSSHRGSYEQYF

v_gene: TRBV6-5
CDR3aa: CASRRGGSSYEQYF

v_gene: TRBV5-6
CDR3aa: CASSFLGGLPYGYTF

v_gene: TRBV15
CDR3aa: CATGNSFSYEQYF

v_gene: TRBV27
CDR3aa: CASSTDYNNEQFF

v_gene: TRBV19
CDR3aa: CASSIPGPAQPQHF

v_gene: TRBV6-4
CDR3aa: CASSVNRDYNEQFF

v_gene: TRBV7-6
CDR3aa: CASSFYQSGGELFF

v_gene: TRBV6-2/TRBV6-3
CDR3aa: CASSYLGEAQYF